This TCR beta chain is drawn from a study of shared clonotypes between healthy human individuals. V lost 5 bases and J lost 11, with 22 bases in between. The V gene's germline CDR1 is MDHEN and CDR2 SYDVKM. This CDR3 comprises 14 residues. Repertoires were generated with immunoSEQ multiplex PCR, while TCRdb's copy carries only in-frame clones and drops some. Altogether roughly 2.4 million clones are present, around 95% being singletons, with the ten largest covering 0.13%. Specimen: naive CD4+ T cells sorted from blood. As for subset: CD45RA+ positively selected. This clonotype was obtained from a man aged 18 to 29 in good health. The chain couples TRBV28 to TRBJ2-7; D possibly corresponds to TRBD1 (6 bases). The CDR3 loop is CASSTGHHGEQKYF. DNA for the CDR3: TGTGCCAGCAGTACGGGACACCACGGCGAGCAAAAGTACTTC.